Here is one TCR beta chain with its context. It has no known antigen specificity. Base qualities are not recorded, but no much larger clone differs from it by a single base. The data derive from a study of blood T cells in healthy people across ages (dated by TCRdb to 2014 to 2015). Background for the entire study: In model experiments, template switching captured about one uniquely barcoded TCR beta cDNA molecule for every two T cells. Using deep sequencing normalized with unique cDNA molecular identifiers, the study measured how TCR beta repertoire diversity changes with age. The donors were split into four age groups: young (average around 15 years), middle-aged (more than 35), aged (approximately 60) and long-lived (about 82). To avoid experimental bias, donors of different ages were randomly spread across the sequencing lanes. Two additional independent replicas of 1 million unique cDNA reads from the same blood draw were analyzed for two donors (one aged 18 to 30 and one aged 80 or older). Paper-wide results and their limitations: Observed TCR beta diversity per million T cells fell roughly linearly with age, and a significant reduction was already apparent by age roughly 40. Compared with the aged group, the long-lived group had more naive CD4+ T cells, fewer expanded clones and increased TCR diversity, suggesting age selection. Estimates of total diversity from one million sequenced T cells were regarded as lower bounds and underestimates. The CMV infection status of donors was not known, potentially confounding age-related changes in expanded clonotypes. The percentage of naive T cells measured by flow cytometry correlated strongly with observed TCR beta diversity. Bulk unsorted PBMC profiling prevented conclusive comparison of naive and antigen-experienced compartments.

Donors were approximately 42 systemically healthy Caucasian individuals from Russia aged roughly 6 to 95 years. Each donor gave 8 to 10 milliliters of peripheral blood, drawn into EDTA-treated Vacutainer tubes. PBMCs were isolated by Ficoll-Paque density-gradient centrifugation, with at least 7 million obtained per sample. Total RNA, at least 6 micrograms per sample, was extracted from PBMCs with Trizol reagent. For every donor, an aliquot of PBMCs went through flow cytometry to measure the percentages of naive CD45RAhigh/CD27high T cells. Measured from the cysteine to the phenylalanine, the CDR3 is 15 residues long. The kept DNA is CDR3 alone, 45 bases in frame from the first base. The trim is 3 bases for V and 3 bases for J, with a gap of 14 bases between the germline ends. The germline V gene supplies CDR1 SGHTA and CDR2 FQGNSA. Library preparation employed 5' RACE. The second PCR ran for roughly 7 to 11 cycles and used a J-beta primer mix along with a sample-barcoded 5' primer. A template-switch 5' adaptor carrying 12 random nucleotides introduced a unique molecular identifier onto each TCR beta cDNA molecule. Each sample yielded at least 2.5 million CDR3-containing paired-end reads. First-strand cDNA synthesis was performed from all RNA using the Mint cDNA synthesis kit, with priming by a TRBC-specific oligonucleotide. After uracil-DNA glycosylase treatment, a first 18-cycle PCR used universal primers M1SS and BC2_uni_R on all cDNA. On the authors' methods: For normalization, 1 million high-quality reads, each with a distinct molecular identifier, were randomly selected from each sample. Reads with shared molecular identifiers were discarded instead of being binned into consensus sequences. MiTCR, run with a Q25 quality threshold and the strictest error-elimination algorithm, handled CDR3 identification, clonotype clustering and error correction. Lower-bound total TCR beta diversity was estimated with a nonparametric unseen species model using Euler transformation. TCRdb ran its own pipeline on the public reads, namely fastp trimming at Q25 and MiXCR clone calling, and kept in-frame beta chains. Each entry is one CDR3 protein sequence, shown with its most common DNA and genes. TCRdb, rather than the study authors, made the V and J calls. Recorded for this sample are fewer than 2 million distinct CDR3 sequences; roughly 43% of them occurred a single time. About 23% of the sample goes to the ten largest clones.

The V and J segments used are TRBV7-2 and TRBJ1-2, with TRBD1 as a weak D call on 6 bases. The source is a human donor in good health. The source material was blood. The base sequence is TGTGCCAGCAGCTTGAGGGGGGGGCTGGACTATGGCTACACCTTC. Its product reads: CASSLRGGLDYGYTF.